The TCR beta chain described here comes from a study of CD4 T cells in relation to SARS-CoV-2 and coronaviruses. On the study more broadly: ViraFEST: roughly 10-day antigen culture of PBMCs, then TCR beta CDR3 sequencing.

Notes on this clone: The antigen is not known.

The CDR3 loop spans 15 amino acids. Between the trimmed V and J ends, which lost 0 bases and 7 bases, there was a span of 16 bases. Germline CDR1 and CDR2: MDHEN and SYDVKM. CD4+ T cells from unexposed donors were obtained before the COVID-19 pandemic (2011-2018). CD4+ T cells were isolated from the cells after about ten days of culture. Sequencing used immunoSEQ multiplex PCR; TCRdb keeps in-frame clones, though not all of them. The sample has about 25,000 clones, about 80% seen once. What was sequenced was CD4+ T cells from PBMCs, cultured in vitro. The chain employs TRBV28 and TRBJ2-7; weak D call: TRBD2 (6 bases). The sequence was obtained from a human donor in good health. The CDR3 DNA sequence: TGTGCCAGCAGTTTATGGGGTAGCGGAGTCCAAGAGCAGTACTTC. Translation gives CASSLWGSGVQEQYF.